This entry lists 24 T cell receptor beta chains sequenced from one sample in a study of identical twins. TCRdb re-called the 5' RACE reads with MiXCR, one entry per CDR3 protein. The data contain hundreds of thousands of distinct CDR3 sequences, around 7.4% of them singletons. This same sample was also taken into another study, of yellow fever vaccine responses in identical twins.

Sequencing used PBMCs. The receptor set was obtained from a woman aged 18-29 years in good health.

This clonotype occurred a few times. CDR3: CAISESIVGNSYEQYF. For the CDR3, the DNA is TGTGCCATCAGTGAGTCGATCGTGGGGAACTCCTACGAGCAGTACTTC. The chain has TRBV10-3 and TRBJ2-7, with D unclear. Germline CDR1 is ENHRY and CDR2 is SYGVKD. The V and J ends lost 0 bases and 0 bases respectively, with 12 bases between them. CDR3 length: 16 residues.

The chain uses TRBV6-5 and TRBJ2-6; no reliable D call. V was trimmed by 10 bases and J by 0 bases, leaving 10 bases between them. Germline lookup yields CDR1 MNHEY and CDR2 SVGAGI. CDR3 length: 14 amino acids. The CDR3 region has the DNA TGTGCCATCAGACTCGACTCTGGGGCCAACGTCCTGACTTTC. It is translated as CAIRLDSGANVLTF.

This clonotype turned up a few times. The chain employs TRBV7-9 and TRBJ2-5; TRBD1 matches at 7 bases. Germline CDR1 reads SEHNR; CDR2 reads FQNEAQ (reference sequence). This CDR3 spans 15 amino acids. The V segment lost 4 bases and the J segment 0 bases; nucleotides outside the gene matches: 5. CDR3 nucleotides: TGTGCCAGCAGCTCCGGGACAGTGAACCAAGAGACCCAGTACTTC. Translated: CASSSGTVNQETQYF. Full variable domain (missing parts from reference TRBV7-9 and TRBJ2-5): DTGVSQNPRHKITKRGQNVTFRCDPISEHNRLYWYRQTLGQGPEFLTYFQNEAQLEKSRLLSDRFSAERPKGSFSTLEIQRTEQGDSAMYLCASSSGTVNQETQYFGPGTRLLVL.

This clonotype was seen ten or more times. CDR3: CASSGPDSHSYEQYF. CDR3 DNA: TGTGCCAGCAGCGGACCGGACTCCCACTCCTACGAGCAGTACTTC. This chain connects TRBV7-9 to TRBJ2-7, with a tentative D call TRBD2 (5 bases). The germline V and J ends were trimmed by 5 bases and 0 bases, with 14 bases remaining between them. The germline CDR1 and CDR2 sequences are SEHNR and FQNEAQ (reference sequence). The CDR3 extends over 15 amino acids. Full variable domain (missing parts from reference TRBV7-9 and TRBJ2-7): DTGVSQNPRHKITKRGQNVTFRCDPISEHNRLYWYRQTLGQGPEFLTYFQNEAQLEKSRLLSDRFSAERPKGSFSTLEIQRTEQGDSAMYLCASSGPDSHSYEQYFGPGTRLTVT.

This clonotype was observed a handful of times. This chain uses TRBV3-1 with TRBJ2-5; TRBD1 matches 8 bases. Germline-derived CDR1 and CDR2 are LGHDT and YNNKEL (reference sequence). J gave up 5 bases and V 3 bases, and 5 bases lay outside the gene matches. The length of the CDR3 is 14 residues. This CDR3 reads CASSQSTGGETQYF. The CDR3 bases are TGTGCCAGCAGCCAGAGTACAGGGGGGGAGACCCAGTACTTC.

This clonotype has a handful of counts. This rearrangement joins TRBV10-3 to TRBJ2-7; 10 positions match TRBD1. Trimming cost V 10 bases and J 4 bases; bases outside gene matches: 10. The CDR3 runs 14 residues. The germline gives CDR1 ENHRY, CDR2 SYGVKD. The CDR3, as DNA: TGTGCCACCTCTCTTGGGACAGGGGTTTACGAGCAGTACTTC. This encodes CATSLGTGVYEQYF.

This clonotype was recorded a few times. The chain couples TRBV10-3 to TRBJ1-1, with TRBD1 identical over 9 bases. V shed 6 bases and J 5 bases; nucleotides not matched to a gene: 10. CDR1 is ENHRY and CDR2 is SYGVKD in the germline V gene. The CDR3 extends over 15 amino acids. This CDR3 reads CAISPAGQGETEAFF. The CDR3 DNA reads TGTGCCATCAGCCCCGCGGGACAGGGAGAAACTGAAGCTTTCTTT.

This clonotype was seen repeatedly, ten times or more. The rearrangement joins TRBV10-3 to TRBJ1-1; TRBD1 might be the D (5 bases). Germline V lookup: CDR1 ENHRY, CDR2 SYGVKD. V gave up 2 bases and J gave up 1 base, with 14 bases separating them. The CDR3 has 16 residues. This CDR3 reads CAISEAPGDQNTEAFF. DNA for the CDR3: TGTGCCATCAGTGAGGCTCCGGGGGACCAGAACACTGAAGCTTTCTTT.

A few counts support this clonotype. V gene TRBV5-1 combines with J gene TRBJ2-2; 10 bases match TRBD2. The ends lost 4 bases at V and 3 bases at J; junction bases unmatched: 6. The CDR3 consists of 16 residues. Germline V gene sequence: CDR1 SGHRS, CDR2 YFSETQ. CDR3 sequence (DNA): TGCGCCAGCAGCCGAAGCGGGGGGGCTTACACCGGGGAGCTGTTTTTT. Translation gives CASSRSGGAYTGELFF.

Many counts were recorded for this clonotype. The rearrangement uses TRBV28 and TRBJ2-1; D is unclear. The CDR3 is made up of 14 amino acids. V was pared by 3 bases and J by 5 bases, with 11 bases between. Germline lookup yields CDR1 MDHEN and CDR2 SYDVKM. The chain's CDR3 is CASSFSGAHNEQFF. The CDR3 DNA reads TGTGCCAGCAGTTTTTCCGGTGCACACAATGAGCAGTTCTTC.

This clonotype was seen only a few times. The chain combines TRBV6-5 with TRBJ1-5; D is unresolved. CDR3 size: 12 residues. The germline V and J ends were trimmed by 6 bases and 7 bases, with 10 bases remaining between them. CDR1 is MNHEY, CDR2 SVGAGI, per germline. The CDR3 protein is CASRGSGQPQHF. CDR3 coding DNA: TGTGCCAGCAGGGGGTCTGGCCAGCCCCAGCATTTT.

This clonotype has a count of ten or more. V and J are TRBV7-9 and TRBJ2-4, with D tentatively TRBD1 (5 bases). Trimming removed 0 bases at V and 15 bases at J, with 12 bases between. Germline values: CDR1 SEHNR, CDR2 FQNEAQ (reference sequence). The CDR3 is 12 amino acids. The CDR3 loop reads CASSLALSGRYF. In DNA form, the CDR3 reads TGTGCCAGCAGCTTAGCGTTATCAGGGCGGTACTTC.

This clonotype was detected a few times. The V gene is TRBV20-1, the J gene TRBJ2-3; perhaps TRBD2 as D (7 bases). Per the germline V gene, CDR1 is DFQATT and CDR2 is SNEGSKA (reference sequence). The CDR3 has 14 residues. The germline V and J ends were trimmed by 5 bases and 0 bases, with 12 bases remaining between them. Here the CDR3 reads CSAGGGYSTDTQYF. Here the CDR3 DNA reads TGCAGTGCTGGGGGGGGCTACAGCACAGATACGCAGTATTTT.

This clonotype was recorded many times. This rearrangement joins TRBV7-9 to TRBJ2-2; D could derive from TRBD1 or TRBD2 (5 bases each). Trimming took off 6 bases at V and 0 bases at J, with 11 bases between the two ends. The CDR3 runs 15 residues. In germline, CDR1 is SEHNR, CDR2 FQNEAQ (reference sequence). The CDR3 here is CASRQGTSNTGELFF. The CDR3 nucleotides read TGTGCCAGCAGGCAAGGGACCTCGAACACCGGGGAGCTGTTTTTT.

In this sample, this clonotype turned up many times. The chain recombines TRBV12-3 or TRBV12-4 with TRBJ1-1; weak D call: TRBD1 (6 bases). This CDR3 spans 13 amino acids. Trimming left V 7 bases short and J 1 base short, with 10 bases between. This CDR3 reads CASNQGQNTEAFF. CDR3 coding DNA: TGTGCCAGCAACCAGGGACAGAACACTGAAGCTTTCTTT.

This clonotype was observed many times. The chain links TRBV12-5 to TRBJ2-4; tentative D call: TRBD2 (6 bases). The CDR3 loop spans 15 amino acids. With 2 bases removed from V and 8 bases from J, the gap between germline ends came to 16 bases. Germline CDR1 reads LGHNT; CDR2 reads FRNRAP. CDR3 bases: TGTGCTAGTGGTTTGTCGGGACGAGGGGACTACATTCAGTACTTC. This sequence encodes CASGLSGRGDYIQYF.

The rearrangement links TRBV5-1 to TRBJ1-3; D is ambiguous. The CDR3 totals 15 residues. The germline V gene encodes CDR1 SGHRS and CDR2 YFSETQ. Trimming cost V 0 bases and J 0 bases, with 7 bases left between them. This CDR3 is CASSLGPSSGNTIYF. CDR3 in DNA: TGCGCCAGCAGCTTGGGACCGAGCTCTGGAAACACCATATATTTT. Drawing the rest from reference TRBV5-1 and TRBJ1-3, the complete variable domain is KAGVTQTPRYLIKTRGQQVTLSCSPISGHRSVSWYQQTPGQGLQFLFEYFSETQRNKGNFPGRFSGRQFSNSRSEMNVSTLELGDSALYLCASSLGPSSGNTIYFGEGSWLTVV.

The rearrangement uses TRBV5-1 and TRBJ2-1, with TRBD2 matching over 8 bases. The CDR3 is made up of 15 amino acids. J lost 5 bases, V lost 1 base, and 5 bases had no gene match. From germline, CDR1 is SGHRS and CDR2 YFSETQ. The CDR3 bases are TGCGCCAGCAGCTTGCGGGGGGGCGGGAACAATGAGCAGTTCTTC. Translated: CASSLRGGGNNEQFF.

This clonotype was observed at least ten times. V gene TRBV6-2 or TRBV6-3 combines with J gene TRBJ2-3; D perhaps matches TRBD2 (6 bases). The germline gives CDR1 MNHEY, CDR2 SVGEGT. This CDR3 has 16 residues. The V and J ends lost 4 bases and 0 bases respectively, with 14 bases between them. The CDR3 loop is CASSWDREASTDTQYF. In DNA, the CDR3 is TGTGCCAGCAGTTGGGATAGGGAGGCGAGCACAGATACGCAGTATTTT.

This clonotype has only a few counts. The chain carries TRBV7-9 and TRBJ2-1; TRBD2 matches at 7 bases. CDR1 and CDR2 from the germline V gene are SEHNR and FQNEAQ (reference sequence). Germline trimming cut 2 bases from V and 4 bases from J; bases unmatched to any gene: 5. This CDR3 region has 15 residues. CDR3 residues: CASSLHSGSYNEQFF. In nucleotides, the CDR3 is TGTGCCAGCAGCTTACATAGCGGGTCTTACAATGAGCAGTTCTTC. The full variable domain, rest sourced from reference TRBV7-9 and TRBJ2-1, is DTGVSQNPRHKITKRGQNVTFRCDPISEHNRLYWYRQTLGQGPEFLTYFQNEAQLEKSRLLSDRFSAERPKGSFSTLEIQRTEQGDSAMYLCASSLHSGSYNEQFFGPGTRLTVL.

This clonotype came up many times. This chain joins TRBV6-5 and TRBJ1-4; tentatively, D is TRBD1 (6 bases). Per germline, CDR1 MNHEY and CDR2 SVGAGI. CDR3 size: 14 residues. V dropped 2 bases and J dropped 6 bases, with 10 bases sitting between them. This CDR3 is CASSYGGLDEKLFF. The CDR3 DNA is TGTGCCAGCAGTTACGGGGGGCTGGATGAAAAACTGTTTTTT.

This clonotype was counted between two and nine times. The chain couples TRBV6-1 to TRBJ1-1, with D possibly being TRBD1 (6 bases). With 6 bases removed from V and 5 bases from J, the gap between germline ends came to 13 bases. The germline V gene has CDR1 MNHNS and CDR2 SASEGT. This CDR3 comprises 13 residues. The DNA of the CDR3 is TGTGCCAGCAGATCGGGACATGTGACTGAAGCTTTCTTT. As protein: CASRSGHVTEAFF.

This clonotype was counted only a few times. The chain combines TRBV18 with TRBJ1-2; weak D call: TRBD1 (5 bases). There are 15 residues in the CDR3. Germline CDR1 and CDR2: KGHSH and LQKENI. Trimming left V 2 bases short and J 6 bases short, with 16 bases between. The CDR3 DNA follows: TGTGCCAGCTCACCAAGTGAGGGACGCGTCCATGGCTACACCTTC. Translation gives CASSPSEGRVHGYTF.

This clonotype was found a few times. The chain uses TRBV10-3 and TRBJ2-7; 12 nucleotides agree with TRBD2. J was trimmed by 3 bases and V by 10 bases; bases with no gene match: 4. The CDR3 has 13 amino acids. CDR1 ENHRY and CDR2 SYGVKD come from the germline V gene. This CDR3 reads CATRTSGNYEQYV. Written as DNA, the CDR3 is TGTGCCACCCGGACTAGCGGGAACTACGAGCAGTACGTC.